The T cell receptor beta chain described here comes from a study of CD8 T cells in Susac syndrome (dated 2019 in TCRdb). In terms of the full investigation: The study used repertoire sequencing to test whether antigen drove CD8+ T cell activation and differentiation in Susac syndrome. Summary of the overall study and its limitations: The number of individuals in the TCR sequencing and HLA analysis was acknowledged as relatively small.

Remarks on this clonotype: Its antigen has not been determined. Within one base of it there is no much larger clone, and no base qualities were kept.

Unmatched junction bases come to 6, with V trimmed by 6 bases and J by 4 bases. Spanning cysteine to phenylalanine, the CDR3 consists of 14 amino acids. Left in the record is the CDR3 DNA by itself, 42 bases read in frame from the first base. RNA was extracted using the RNeasy kit, and roughly 0.5 to 1 ug of the RNA was reverse transcribed with random hexamers. TCR beta CDR3 regions were amplified with the immunoSEQ multiplex PCR assay covering 54 Vbeta and 13 Jbeta segments. PCR amplification bias was corrected using a synthetic template baseline for primer optimization and computational correction. The study's own analysis went as follows. Only productive sequences were kept, with reads annotated to V, D and J genes according to IMGT and analyzed in immunoSEQ Analyzer. To calculate clonality, Shannon entropy was normalized by log2 of the number of productive unique sequences and then subtracted from one. For each patient and control, public and private clones were evaluated among the 100 most prevalent clones. Clones were defined as Susac-specific if absent from the healthy and MS cohorts, from 1052 published viral clones and from other ImmuneACCESS disease sequences. TCRdb reanalyzed the raw reads on its own, using fastp at Q25 for trimming and MiXCR for clone calling, and kept in-frame beta chains. For every CDR3 protein sequence, its rows merge into one entry that carries the most common genes and DNA. TCRdb, not the authors, supplied the V and J calls. In all, the sample holds approximately 270,000 distinct CDR3 sequences, and around 93% of those were seen once. Jointly, the top ten make up about 0.07% of the sample.

Peripheral blood CD8+ and CD4+ T cells from healthy donors, Susac syndrome patients and multiple sclerosis patients were profiled using high-throughput TCR beta sequencing. Multiple sclerosis controls were treatment-naive patients with stable or active relapsing-remitting disease fulfilling revised McDonald criteria. CD8+ TEMRA cells were enriched by FACS, while bulk CD8+ and CD4+ T cells were purified by magnetic negative isolation. Blood was drawn into EDTA tubes, processed within 24 hours, and PBMCs were isolated by density gradient centrifugation. PBMCs intended for TCR sequencing were frozen in liquid nitrogen and were later thawed in a 37 degrees C water bath. A purity of at least 90% was achieved for sorted or isolated CD4+, CD8+ and CD8+ TEMRA cells.

The TCR sequence derives from a human donor with multiple sclerosis. The sample comprised CD4+ T cells from PBMCs. The sequence is built from TRBV12-3 or TRBV12-4 and TRBJ1-5; 7 central nucleotides agree with TRBD1. CDR3 loop: CASSPTGSNQPQHF. The nucleotide sequence reads as follows: TGTGCCAGCAGCCCGACAGGGTCAAATCAGCCCCAGCATTTT.